These T cell receptor beta chains were read from a single sample in a study of T cell responses to AZD1222 COVID-19 vaccine. Data came from immunoSEQ multiplex PCR; TCRdb stores just in-frame clones and leaves some out. The sample consists of about 48,000 clones, approximately 91% of them appearing once. The sequenced sample was peripheral blood, obtained 28 days after the second AZD1222 dose. Every receptor here comes from an adult who received the AZD1222 COVID-19 vaccine. Both conserved end residues are part of each CDR3. A D gene is named only where the DNA matches it firmly. Not every row has a clone size; where given, it reads once, few, many or a size class.

clone size,J gene,V gene,CDR3 length,D gene,CDR3 DNA,CDR3 protein
NA,TRBJ1-2,TRBV7-9,10,NA,TGTGCCAGCAGCTATGGGACCCTCGCCTTC,CASSYGTLAF
NA,TRBJ2-7,TRBV3-1/TRBV3-2,15,NA,TGTGCCAGCAGCCAAGATCTGAATTTACGGGGCGAGCAGTACTTC,CASSQDLNLRGEQYF
once,TRBJ2-1,TRBV5-4,12,TRBD1,TGTGCCAGCAGCCAGACAGGGGGCCCTCGGTTCTTC,CASSQTGGPRFF
NA,TRBJ2-7,TRBV28,14,TRBD2,TGTGCCAGCAGTTCCGGGACTAGTCTCGACGAGCAGTACTTC,CASSSGTSLDEQYF
once,TRBJ1-3,TRBV7-2,16,TRBD1,TGTGCCAGCAGATCCGGGACAGGGATGCTTGGAAACACCATATATTTT,CASRSGTGMLGNTIYF
NA,TRBJ2-5,TRBV28,12,NA,TGTGCCAGCAGTGGGGGGGCGCGGACCCAGTACTTC,CASSGGARTQYF
NA,TRBJ2-7,TRBV4-2,16,TRBD2,TGTGCCAGCAGCCAAGATGAGGGCGGGGGGCCTAACGAGCAGTACTTC,CASSQDEGGGPNEQYF
NA,TRBJ1-2,TRBV1,11,NA,TGCATTCTACAGGGTAGCTATGGCTACACCTTC,CILQGSYGYTF
NA,TRBJ1-5,TRBV7-9,15,NA,TGTGCCAGCAGCTTCGGCGTAGGGCCTAATCAGCCCCAGCATTTT,CASSFGVGPNQPQHF
few,TRBJ1-5,TRBV19,15,NA,TGTGCCAGTAGTATAGGGGCCGTGAGCAATCAGCCCCAGCATTTT,CASSIGAVSNQPQHF
NA,TRBJ1-5,TRBV28,15,NA,TGTGCCAGCAGTTCCCCAGGGACGACCGATCAGCCCCAGCATTTT,CASSSPGTTDQPQHF
NA,TRBJ2-7,TRBV10-1,13,NA,TGCGCCAGCAGCCAAGGGAGAACCTACGAGCAGTACTTC,CASSQGRTYEQYF
NA,TRBJ2-7,TRBV7-2,15,NA,TGTGCCAGCAGCTCCTCGGGCGGGAATATCTACGAGCAGTACTTC,CASSSSGGNIYEQYF
NA,TRBJ1-1,TRBV3-1/TRBV3-2,14,NA,TGTGCCAGCAGCCAAGAGGTGGGGCCCACTGAAGCTTTCTTT,CASSQEVGPTEAFF
NA,TRBJ2-2,TRBV19,11,NA,TGTGCCATCAGGGTTACCGGGGAGCTGTTTTTT,CAIRVTGELFF
NA,TRBJ1-1,TRBV4-2,16,NA,TGTGCCAGCAGCCAAGATCCCTTGGGGAGGGATAGTGAAGCTTTCTTT,CASSQDPLGRDSEAFF
once,TRBJ1-2,TRBV19,13,NA,TGTGCCAGTAGTACCCCTTCCGGCGGGGGCTACACCTTC,CASSTPSGGGYTF
NA,TRBJ1-2,TRBV14,13,NA,TGTGCCAGCAGCCAATATCAGGGCCATGGCTACACCTTC,CASSQYQGHGYTF
NA,TRBJ1-4,TRBV7-9,13,NA,TGTGCCAGCAGCTTAGACTCATTCCGGGTCCTGTTTTTT,CASSLDSFRVLFF
NA,TRBJ2-5,TRBV4-1,14,NA,TGCGCCAGCAGCCAGGAAGGACAGAAAGAGACCCAGTACTTC,CASSQEGQKETQYF
NA,TRBJ1-2,TRBV6-5,15,NA,TGTGCCAGCGTCCAGGACCCACGGACCGACTATGGCTACACCTTC,CASVQDPRTDYGYTF
few,TRBJ2-7,TRBV19,14,TRBD1,TGTGCCAGTCCACGACCGGGACAGGGTGGCGAGCAGTACTTC,CASPRPGQGGEQYF
once,TRBJ1-6,TRBV5-5,13,NA,TGTGCCAGCAGCTATGGGACAAATTCACCCCTCCACTTT,CASSYGTNSPLHF
NA,TRBJ2-2,TRBV19,17,NA,TGTGCCAGCCAAAAGGGGGGAGGGACAGTGAACACCGGGGAGCTGTTTTTT,CASQKGGGTVNTGELFF
NA,TRBJ2-7,TRBV2,14,NA,TGTGCCAGCAGAGAAAACAGGGAATCTTACGAGCAGTACTTC,CASRENRESYEQYF
NA,TRBJ2-1,TRBV7-9,15,NA,TGTGCCAGCAGTCCCGTGCCGACAAACGACAATGAGCAGTTCTTC,CASSPVPTNDNEQFF
NA,TRBJ1-1,TRBV5-5,15,NA,TGTGCCAGCAGCCGGTGGGTCCAGGCCCAGGGTGAAGCTTTCTTT,CASSRWVQAQGEAFF
NA,TRBJ2-7,TRBV4-3,15,NA,TGCGCCAGCAGCCAAGATTCGGACCGACAGTACGAGCAGTACTTC,CASSQDSDRQYEQYF
NA,TRBJ1-1,TRBV2,15,TRBD1,TGTGCCAGCAGTGTGGGGACAGGCACATACACTGAAGCTTTCTTT,CASSVGTGTYTEAFF
NA,TRBJ2-2,TRBV4-2,17,TRBD2,TGTGCCAGCAGCCAACACACTAGCGGGGCCAACACCGGGGAGCTGTTTTTT,CASSQHTSGANTGELFF
NA,TRBJ2-1,TRBV18,21,TRBD2,TGTGCCAGCTCACCACCGGGGGTGCGGGGAACTAGCGGAAGCTCCTACAATGAGCAGTTCTTC,CASSPPGVRGTSGSSYNEQFF
NA,TRBJ2-7,TRBV6-2/TRBV6-3,13,TRBD1,TGTGCCAGCAGTTGGACAGGGGCGGGAGAGCAGTACTTC,CASSWTGAGEQYF
NA,TRBJ2-6,TRBV5-1,15,NA,TGCGCCAGCAGCTTGGGCGATTCTGGGGCCAACGTCCTGACTTTC,CASSLGDSGANVLTF
NA,TRBJ2-7,TRBV28,16,TRBD1,TGTGCCAGCAGTTTAGAGGTGACAGGGGACGCCTACGAGCAGTACTTC,CASSLEVTGDAYEQYF
NA,TRBJ1-2,TRBV19,13,NA,TGTGCCAGTAGTATGGGCCAGATATATGGCTACACCTTC,CASSMGQIYGYTF
once,TRBJ2-1,TRBV23-1,14,TRBD1,TGCGCCAGCACTGGACAGGGGGGATGGTTTGAGCAGTTCTTC,CASTGQGGWFEQFF
NA,TRBJ1-2,TRBV9,13,NA,TGTGCCAGCAGCGCAACAGGGACCTATGGCTACACCTTC,CASSATGTYGYTF